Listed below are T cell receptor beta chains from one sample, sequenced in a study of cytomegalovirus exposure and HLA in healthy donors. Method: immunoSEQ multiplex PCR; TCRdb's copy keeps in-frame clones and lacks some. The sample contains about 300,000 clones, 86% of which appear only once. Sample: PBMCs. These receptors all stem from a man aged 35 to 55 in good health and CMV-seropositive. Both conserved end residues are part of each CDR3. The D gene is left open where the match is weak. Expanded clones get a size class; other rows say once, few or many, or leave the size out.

TGTGCCAGTAGTGCCTGGACAACTAGCAATCAGCCCCAGCATTTT	CASSAWTTSNQPQHF	.	TRBJ1-5	.	TRBV19
TGTGCCAGCTCACGCAATACAGGGGACCCCACTGAAGCTTTCTTT	CASSRNTGDPTEAFF	.	TRBJ1-1	TRBD1	TRBV18
TGCGCCAGCAGCCAAGAGACACAGGGTTGGGAGGGAAACATTCAGTACTTC	CASSQETQGWEGNIQYF	.	TRBJ2-4	.	TRBV4-1
TGTGCCAGCAGCATCGTACTAGCGGGAGCCTACGAGCAGTACTTC	CASSIVLAGAYEQYF	.	TRBJ2-7	TRBD2	TRBV28
TGTGCCACCAGCTCCTACGAAAAACTGTTTTTT	CATSSYEKLFF	.	TRBJ1-4	.	TRBV15
TGCAGCGCCACGGGACAGGGCGGGCACTACGAGCAGTACTTC	CSATGQGGHYEQYF	.	TRBJ2-7	TRBD1	TRBV29-1
TGTGCCAGCAGCTGGGACAGGGTGAAAGAAAAACTGTTTTTT	CASSWDRVKEKLFF	few	TRBJ1-4	TRBD1	TRBV7-9
TGTGCCAGCTCCGAGGGACAGACAAACATCTACGAGCAGTACTTC	CASSEGQTNIYEQYF	once	TRBJ2-7	TRBD1	TRBV2
TGTGCCAGCAGGCCGGGAGTTATAAATGAAAAACTGTTTTTT	CASRPGVINEKLFF	.	TRBJ1-4	.	TRBV28
TGTGCCAGCAGTATCACAGGGGCCCCCTACGAGCAGTACTTC	CASSITGAPYEQYF	.	TRBJ2-7	TRBD1	TRBV27
TGTGCCAGTAGCCCAAGGAGGACCCCCTACGAGCAGTACTTC	CASSPRRTPYEQYF	once	TRBJ2-7	.	TRBV19
TGTGCCAGCAGCGTAGAAGGCGAGCGGGAGGAGACCCAGTACTTC	CASSVEGEREETQYF	.	TRBJ2-5	TRBD2	TRBV9
TGTGCCAGCAGTATATCCTCTACAGGGGACACTGAAGCTTTCTTT	CASSISSTGDTEAFF	few	TRBJ1-1	TRBD1	TRBV27
TGTGCCAGCAGACTAGCGGGAGGGGCCCTTGAGCAGTTCTTC	CASRLAGGALEQFF	once	TRBJ2-1	TRBD2	TRBV2
TGTGCCAGCAGTGATTGGCAGACAGATACGCAGTATTTT	CASSDWQTDTQYF	.	TRBJ2-3	.	TRBV2
TGTGCCAGTACCCTTAGCGGGGATTCCTACAATGAGCAGTTCTTC	CASTLSGDSYNEQFF	once	TRBJ2-1	TRBD2	TRBV19
TGTGCCTGGAGTGCGGCTGGGAGCGATTCACCCCTCCACTTT	CAWSAAGSDSPLHF	.	TRBJ1-6	.	TRBV30
TGTGCCAGCAGCTTCCCTTTTCGGAGGGACTATGGCTACACCTTC	CASSFPFRRDYGYTF	.	TRBJ1-2	.	TRBV5-6
TGTGCCAGCTCCCCGACCCAGGACTCCTACGAGCAGTACTTC	CASSPTQDSYEQYF	.	TRBJ2-7	.	TRBV18
TGTGCCAGCAAAGAAATGACTAGCGGGGATAGCACAGATACGCAGTATTTT	CASKEMTSGDSTDTQYF	.	TRBJ2-3	TRBD2	TRBV2
TGTGCCTGGAGTCATGGCGGGAGTTACGAGCAGTACTTC	CAWSHGGSYEQYF	.	TRBJ2-7	TRBD2	TRBV30
TGTGCCAGCAGCTTGTTCACGGCGGCTGGAAACACCATATATTTT	CASSLFTAAGNTIYF	.	TRBJ1-3	.	TRBV7-9
TGTGCCAGCAGTTCGACGACGGGGACTAATGAAAAACTGTTTTTT	CASSSTTGTNEKLFF	.	TRBJ1-4	.	TRBV6-5
TGTGCCAGTACCCTCGACCGTGCCGGGAGCAATCAGCCCCAGCATTTT	CASTLDRAGSNQPQHF	.	TRBJ1-5	.	TRBV19
TGCGCCAGCAGTGAGTTTCTAGCCGAGATATACAATGAGCAGTTCTTC	CASSEFLAEIYNEQFF	.	TRBJ2-1	.	TRBV10-2
TGTGCCAGCAGTACCCCGGGACAGGGTGGTCAGCCCCAGCATTTT	CASSTPGQGGQPQHF	.	TRBJ1-5	TRBD1	TRBV28
TGCGCCAGCAGCCCTAGCGCCCCACGGGACGAGCAGTACTTC	CASSPSAPRDEQYF	.	TRBJ2-7	.	TRBV5-1
TGTGCCAGCAGCGTAGGAGACAGGGGAGGGGATGAGCAGTTCTTC	CASSVGDRGGDEQFF	few	TRBJ2-1	.	TRBV9
TGTGCCAGCAGTGAAGTACGGGAAGGAGCCCAGCATTTT	CASSEVREGAQHF	.	TRBJ1-5	.	TRBV2
TGTGCCAGCAGTCCGACAGGGCTTAGCTCCTACAATGAGCAGTTCTTC	CASSPTGLSSYNEQFF	once	TRBJ2-1	TRBD1	TRBV2
TGTGCCAGCAGTGATCAGTCAGGGGCGCAGTTCTTC	CASSDQSGAQFF	.	TRBJ2-1	.	TRBV2
TGTGCCAGCAGCCTGACAGGGAGCGATTCACCCCTCCACTTT	CASSLTGSDSPLHF	.	TRBJ1-6	TRBD1	TRBV7-3
TGTGCCAGCAGTGAGCTTTCCAGCGGGAAAAGCACAGATACGCAGTATTTT	CASSELSSGKSTDTQYF	.	TRBJ2-3	TRBD2	TRBV25-1
TGTGCCTGGAGTGCCAAAGCACCCCCCAGGGAGTTCTTC	CAWSAKAPPREFF	.	TRBJ2-1	.	TRBV30
TGTGCCAGCAGCCGTGAGGGGGACCGTCAGCCCCAGCATTTT	CASSREGDRQPQHF	.	TRBJ1-5	.	TRBV7-9
TGTGCTAGTGGTTTGGGAGCCCTAGCGGGTGCCACAGATACGCAGTATTTT	CASGLGALAGATDTQYF	.	TRBJ2-3	TRBD2	TRBV12-5
TGTGCCAGCAGTTTTGAGGGGACAGGGCCCTACGAGCAGTACTTC	CASSFEGTGPYEQYF	.	TRBJ2-7	TRBD1	TRBV27
TGTGCCAGCAGCGAGGAGACTAGTCGCACCGGGGAGCTGTTTTTT	CASSEETSRTGELFF	.	TRBJ2-2	.	TRBV7-8
TGCGCCAGCAGCTTGGGCGGGAGCGGTGATACGCAGTATTTT	CASSLGGSGDTQYF	.	TRBJ2-3	TRBD2	TRBV5-1
TGTGCCTGGAGTGCAGGGGGCTACGAGCAGTACTTC	CAWSAGGYEQYF	.	TRBJ2-7	TRBD1	TRBV30
TGTGCCAGCAGCACCCGGGACAGGCCGTCCGAGCAGTACTTC	CASSTRDRPSEQYF	.	TRBJ2-7	TRBD1	TRBV7-9